Listed here is a single T cell receptor beta chain. This sample was taken from a study of blood T cell repertoires in COVID-19. Sequenced by immunoSEQ multiplex PCR; TCRdb stores in-frame clones only, minus some. The table includes around 250,000 clones, approximately 90% detected once. Germline lookup yields CDR1 KGHSH and CDR2 LQKENI. V lost 5 bases, J lost 3 bases, and 4 bases stayed unmatched. The CDR3 is 13 residues long. V gene TRBV18 combines with J gene TRBJ2-7; 7 nucleotides agree with TRBD1. The source is a man in his late teens or twenties who had recovered from COVID-19. What was sequenced was PBMCs or T cells enriched from blood (not recorded which). CDR3 nucleotides: TGTGCCAGCTCATCGGGACAGTACTACGAGCAGTACTTC. This encodes CASSSGQYYEQYF.